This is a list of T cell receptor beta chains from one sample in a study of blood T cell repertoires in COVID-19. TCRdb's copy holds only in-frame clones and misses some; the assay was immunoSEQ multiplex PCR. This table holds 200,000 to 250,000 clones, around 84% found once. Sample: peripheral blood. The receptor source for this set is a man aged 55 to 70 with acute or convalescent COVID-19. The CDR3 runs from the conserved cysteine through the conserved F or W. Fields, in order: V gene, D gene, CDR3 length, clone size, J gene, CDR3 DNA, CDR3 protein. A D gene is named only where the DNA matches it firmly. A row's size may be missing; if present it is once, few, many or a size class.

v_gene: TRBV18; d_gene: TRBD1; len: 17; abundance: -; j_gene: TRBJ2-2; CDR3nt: TGTGCCAGCTCACCGGACAGGGGCCCGCCGAACACCGGGGAGCTGTTTTTT; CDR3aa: CASSPDRGPPNTGELFF
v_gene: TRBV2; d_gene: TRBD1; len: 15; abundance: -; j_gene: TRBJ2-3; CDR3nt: TGTGCCAGCAGCCAATGGGGGACAGACACAGATACGCAGTATTTT; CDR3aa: CASSQWGTDTDTQYF
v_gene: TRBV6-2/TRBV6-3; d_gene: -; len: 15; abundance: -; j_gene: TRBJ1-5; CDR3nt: TGTGCCAGCACCCCGGCGGGGAATGAGGGTCAGCCCCAGCATTTT; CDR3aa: CASTPAGNEGQPQHF
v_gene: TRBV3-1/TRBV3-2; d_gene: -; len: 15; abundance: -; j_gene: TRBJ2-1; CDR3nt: TGTGCCAGCAGCCATTCGCGACTAAAATACAATGAGCAGTTCTTC; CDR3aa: CASSHSRLKYNEQFF
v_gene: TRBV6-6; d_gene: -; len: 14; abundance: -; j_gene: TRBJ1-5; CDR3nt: TGTGCCAGCACCAAGACGGGGTCCCGACAGCCCCAGCATTTT; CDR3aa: CASTKTGSRQPQHF
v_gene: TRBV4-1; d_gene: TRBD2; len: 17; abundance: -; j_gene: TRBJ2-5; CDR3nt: TGCGCCAGCAGCCCCGCCCCTAGCGGGGGGACCAAAGAGACCCAGTACTTC; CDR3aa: CASSPAPSGGTKETQYF
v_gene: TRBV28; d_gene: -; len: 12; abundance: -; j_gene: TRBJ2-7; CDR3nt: TGTGCCAGCAGTTTCACAGGTTATCTGGAGTACTTC; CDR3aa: CASSFTGYLEYF
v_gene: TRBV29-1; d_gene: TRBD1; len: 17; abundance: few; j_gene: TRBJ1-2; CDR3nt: TGCAGCGGGAATGTCCCGGGACAGGGGAATCCCTCCTATGGCTACACCTTC; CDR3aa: CSGNVPGQGNPSYGYTF
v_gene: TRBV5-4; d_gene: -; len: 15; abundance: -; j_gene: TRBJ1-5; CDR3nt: TGTGCCAGCAGTCAACAGGGCGTTAGCAATCAGCCCCAGCATTTT; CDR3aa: CASSQQGVSNQPQHF
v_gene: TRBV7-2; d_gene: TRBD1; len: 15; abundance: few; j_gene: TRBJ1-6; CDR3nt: TGTGCCAGCAGCCTGGGACAGGGGGCTAATTCACCCCTCCACTTT; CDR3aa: CASSLGQGANSPLHF
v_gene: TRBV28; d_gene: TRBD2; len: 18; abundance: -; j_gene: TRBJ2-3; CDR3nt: TGTGCCAGCAGTCTCGGACTAGCGGGGGGACCTAGCACAGATACGCAGTATTTT; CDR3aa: CASSLGLAGGPSTDTQYF
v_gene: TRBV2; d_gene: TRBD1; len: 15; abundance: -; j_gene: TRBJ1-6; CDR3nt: TGTGCCAGCAGTGAGGAGGGCAGGGGGCTGTCACCCCTCCACTTT; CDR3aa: CASSEEGRGLSPLHF
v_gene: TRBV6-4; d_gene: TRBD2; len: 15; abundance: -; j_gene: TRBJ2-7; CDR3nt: TGTGCCAGCAGTGAAACGGCACTAGCGGGCGGCGAGCAGTACTTC; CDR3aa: CASSETALAGGEQYF
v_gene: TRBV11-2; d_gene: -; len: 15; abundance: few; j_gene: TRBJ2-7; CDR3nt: TGTGCCAGCACCCCAATCTCGGGGGACTCCTACGAGCAGTACTTC; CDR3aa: CASTPISGDSYEQYF
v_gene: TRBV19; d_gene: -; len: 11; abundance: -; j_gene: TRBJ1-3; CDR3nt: TGTGCCAGTAGTACCCTAAACACCATATATTTT; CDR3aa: CASSTLNTIYF
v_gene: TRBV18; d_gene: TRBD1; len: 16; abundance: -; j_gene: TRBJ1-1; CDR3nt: TGTGCCAGCTCACCACAGGGACAGGGGAAGGGGACTGAAGCTTTCTTT; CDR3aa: CASSPQGQGKGTEAFF
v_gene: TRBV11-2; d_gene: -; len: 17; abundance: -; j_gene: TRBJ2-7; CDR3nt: TGTGCCAGCAGCCCGAGGCCCCGGACAATGGGTCTTCACGAGCAGTACTTC; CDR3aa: CASSPRPRTMGLHEQYF
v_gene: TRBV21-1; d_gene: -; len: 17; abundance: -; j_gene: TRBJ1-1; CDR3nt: TGTGCCAGCAGCAAAGCGGGGACAGGGGGTTCCGACACTGAAGCTTTCTTT; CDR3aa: CASSKAGTGGSDTEAFF
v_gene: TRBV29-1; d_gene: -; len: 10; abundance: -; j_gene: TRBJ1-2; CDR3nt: TGCAGCGTTGAAACAGGGCCGCGCACCTTC; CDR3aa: CSVETGPRTF
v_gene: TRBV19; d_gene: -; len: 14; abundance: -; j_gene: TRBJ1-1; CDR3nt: TGTGCCAGTATTAATCCCCAGGGTGGCACTGAAGCTTTCTTT; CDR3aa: CASINPQGGTEAFF
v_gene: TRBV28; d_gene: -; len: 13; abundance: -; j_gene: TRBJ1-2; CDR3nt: TGTGCGATCCCGGAGAAAGTTCAGGGATTCTACACCTTC; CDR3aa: CAIPEKVQGFYTF
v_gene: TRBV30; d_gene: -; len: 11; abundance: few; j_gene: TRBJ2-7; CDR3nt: TGTGCCTGGAGTGGTACCTACGAGCAGTACTTC; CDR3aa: CAWSGTYEQYF
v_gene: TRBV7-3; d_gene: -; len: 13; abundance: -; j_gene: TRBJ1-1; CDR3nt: TGTGCCAGCAGCTTGATTTCAGGGTCTCAAGCTTTCTTT; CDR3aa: CASSLISGSQAFF
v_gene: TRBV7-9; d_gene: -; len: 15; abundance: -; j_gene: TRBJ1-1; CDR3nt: TGTGCCAGCAGCCCGGAGACAGGCCGGAACACTGAAGCTTTCTTT; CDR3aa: CASSPETGRNTEAFF
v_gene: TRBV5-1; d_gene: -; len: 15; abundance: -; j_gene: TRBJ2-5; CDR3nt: TGCGCCAGCAGCTTGGCCGCCTCTACCCCAGAGACCCAGTACTTC; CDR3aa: CASSLAASTPETQYF
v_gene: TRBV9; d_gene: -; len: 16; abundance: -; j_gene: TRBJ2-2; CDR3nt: TGTGCCAGCAGCGTATCGCAGGGGGGTGAGACCGGGGAGCTGTTTTTT; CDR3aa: CASSVSQGGETGELFF
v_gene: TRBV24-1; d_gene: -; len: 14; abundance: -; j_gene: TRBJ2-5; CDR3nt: TGTGCCACCAGTGATGGCGGGGCCTTAGAGACCCAGTACTTC; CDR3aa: CATSDGGALETQYF
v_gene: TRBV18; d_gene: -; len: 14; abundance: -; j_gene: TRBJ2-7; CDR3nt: TGTGCCAGCTCACCACTGGGCGACGTGGGCGAGCAGTACTTC; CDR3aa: CASSPLGDVGEQYF
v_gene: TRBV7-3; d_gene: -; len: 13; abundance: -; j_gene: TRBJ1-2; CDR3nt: TGTGCCAGCAGCTTCCCGGGGAACTATGGCTACACCTTC; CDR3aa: CASSFPGNYGYTF
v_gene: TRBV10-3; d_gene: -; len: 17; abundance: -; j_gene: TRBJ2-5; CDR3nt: TGTGCCATCAGTGAGGAAACCACCGGGTTTCTCGAAGAGACCCAGTACTTC; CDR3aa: CAISEETTGFLEETQYF
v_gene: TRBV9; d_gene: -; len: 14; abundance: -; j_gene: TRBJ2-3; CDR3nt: TGTGCCAGCAGCGCCCTTATCAGCACAGATACGCAGTATTTT; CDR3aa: CASSALISTDTQYF
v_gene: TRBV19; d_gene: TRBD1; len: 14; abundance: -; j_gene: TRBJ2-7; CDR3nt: TGTGCCAGTAGTATAAGGGACAGGGCCTACGAGCAGTACTTC; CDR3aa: CASSIRDRAYEQYF
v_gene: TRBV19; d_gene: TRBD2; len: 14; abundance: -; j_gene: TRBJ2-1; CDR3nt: TGTGCCAAAACTTGGAGGACTAGCGGTTTTGAGCAGTTCTTC; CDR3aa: CAKTWRTSGFEQFF
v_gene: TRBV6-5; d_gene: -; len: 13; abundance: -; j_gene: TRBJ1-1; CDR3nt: TGTGCCAGCAGTCGACAGGTTAACACTGAAGCTTTCTTT; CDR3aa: CASSRQVNTEAFF
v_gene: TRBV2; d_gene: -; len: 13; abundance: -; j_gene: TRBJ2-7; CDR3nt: TGTGCCAGCAGCGGAACGGGGGCCTACGAGCAGTACTTC; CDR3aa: CASSGTGAYEQYF
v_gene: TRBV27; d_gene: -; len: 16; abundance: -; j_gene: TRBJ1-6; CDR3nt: TGTGCCAGCAGATCCACAGGCGCCCGCTATAATTCACCCCTCCACTTT; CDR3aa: CASRSTGARYNSPLHF
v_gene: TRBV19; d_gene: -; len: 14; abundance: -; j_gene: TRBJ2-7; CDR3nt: TGTGCCAGTAGGGGTGGGCACCTTGGCTACGAGCAGTACTTC; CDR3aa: CASRGGHLGYEQYF
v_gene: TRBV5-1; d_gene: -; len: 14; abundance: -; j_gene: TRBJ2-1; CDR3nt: TGCGCCAGCAGCGGGGGGTCTTTCGACAATGAGCAGTTCTTC; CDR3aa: CASSGGSFDNEQFF
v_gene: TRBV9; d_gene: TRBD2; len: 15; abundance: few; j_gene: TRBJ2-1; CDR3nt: TGTGCCAGCAGCGTAGTTAGCGGGGGGGCCGTTGAGCAGTTCTTC; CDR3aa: CASSVVSGGAVEQFF
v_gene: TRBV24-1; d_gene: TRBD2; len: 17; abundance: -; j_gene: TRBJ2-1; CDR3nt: TGTGCCACCAGTGATACCCCTACAGCGGGGTCCTACAATGAGCAGTTCTTC; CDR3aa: CATSDTPTAGSYNEQFF
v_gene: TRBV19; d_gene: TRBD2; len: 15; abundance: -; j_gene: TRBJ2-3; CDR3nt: TGTGCCAGTAGTATAGGGGGGGGTCCCACCGCTACGCAGTATTTT; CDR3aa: CASSIGGGPTATQYF
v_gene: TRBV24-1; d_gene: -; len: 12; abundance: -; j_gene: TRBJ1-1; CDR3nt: TGTGCCACCAGTGACGCGGGCCGTGAAGCTTTCTTT; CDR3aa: CATSDAGREAFF
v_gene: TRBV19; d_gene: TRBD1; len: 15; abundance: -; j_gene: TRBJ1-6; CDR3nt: TGTGCCAGTAGAGTCGCGACAGGGCCAAATTCACCCCTCCACTTT; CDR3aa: CASRVATGPNSPLHF
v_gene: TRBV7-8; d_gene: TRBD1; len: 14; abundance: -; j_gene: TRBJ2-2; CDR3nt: TGTGCCAGCAGCGACAGGGCGGGCACCGGGGAGCTGTTTTTT; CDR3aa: CASSDRAGTGELFF
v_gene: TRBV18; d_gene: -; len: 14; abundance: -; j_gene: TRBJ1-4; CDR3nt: TGTGCCAGCTCACCAAGGGACCAGGGGGAAAAACTGTTTTTT; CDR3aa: CASSPRDQGEKLFF
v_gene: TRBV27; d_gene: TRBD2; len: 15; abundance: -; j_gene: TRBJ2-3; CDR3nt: TGTGCCAGCAGTAAAAAGGGACTAGAAGCCGATACGCAGTATTTT; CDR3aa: CASSKKGLEADTQYF
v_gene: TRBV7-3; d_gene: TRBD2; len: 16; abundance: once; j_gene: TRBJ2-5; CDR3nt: TGTGCCAGCAGCTTAACGGGATCCGGGAGGGGAGAGACCCAGTACTTC; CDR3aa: CASSLTGSGRGETQYF